This T cell receptor (beta chain) was found in a study of OX40 agonist ivuxolimab in advanced cancers. CDR3 length: 18 amino acids. The trim removed 5 bases at V and 7 bases at J, leaving 16 bases unmatched. The germline V gene encodes CDR1 SGHTA and CDR2 FQGTGA. The data were produced by immunoSEQ multiplex PCR, yet TCRdb's version contains in-frame clones alone and is incomplete. The table has fewer than 80,000 clones, around 85% seen once. This clonotype originated in an adult with an advanced solid tumor such as melanoma, head and neck, liver or kidney cancer. This sequence joins TRBV7-3 and TRBJ2-3; 12 positions match TRBD2. Sequenced here: CD4+ or CD8+ T cells sorted from blood, sampled in a trial of the OX40 agonist ivuxolimab. The CDR3 nucleotides are TGTGCCAGCAGCCCAAGTCCCGGGACTAGCGGGCGAGCCAATACGCAGTATTTT. It encodes CASSPSPGTSGRANTQYF.